These 21 T cell receptor beta chains originate from one sample sequenced in a study of blood T cell repertoires in COVID-19. Sequencing used immunoSEQ multiplex PCR; TCRdb keeps in-frame clones, though not all of them. Here the sample spans tens of thousands of clones, 79% being singletons. Source material: peripheral blood. The receptors were sampled from a woman of 80 years or more with active or convalescent COVID-19.

In its sample, this clone was seen a few times. This chain joins TRBV4-3 and TRBJ1-5; 7 nucleotides match TRBD1. J was trimmed by 4 bases and V by 3 bases; bases with no gene match: 0. The length of the CDR3 is 13 residues. Germline V gene sequence: CDR1 LGHNA, CDR2 YSLEER. In nucleotides, the CDR3 is TGCGCCAGCAGCCACAGGGGGAATCAGCCCCAGCATTTT. Its protein is CASSHRGNQPQHF.

V usage is TRBV6-2 or TRBV6-3 and J usage is TRBJ1-5; 7 bases fit TRBD1. Germline-derived CDR1 and CDR2 are MNHEY and SVGEGT. The CDR3 has 16 residues. Unmatched junction bases numbered 15, after V lost 6 bases and J lost 7 bases. In DNA, the CDR3 is TGTGCCAGCAGCCGAATCGGACAGGCAACTGTGCAGCCCCAGCATTTT. Encoded protein: CASSRIGQATVQPQHF.

The chain employs TRBV10-3 and TRBJ2-1; 11 nucleotides align to TRBD2. The ends lost 3 bases at V and 1 base at J; junction bases unmatched: 8. The germline gives CDR1 ENHRY, CDR2 SYGVKD. This CDR3 comprises 18 residues. DNA for the CDR3: TGTGCCATCAGTGATGGGCTAGCGGGGGGACAATCCTACAATGAGCAGTTCTTC. It encodes CAISDGLAGGQSYNEQFF.

The chain has TRBV5-6 and TRBJ2-5; a weak D match, TRBD2 (6 bases). Germline CDR1 and CDR2: SGHDT and YYEEEE. V lost 2 bases to trimming and J lost 1 base, with 18 bases between them. The CDR3 extends over 17 amino acids. The CDR3 is CASSFVPWRGIQETQYF. The DNA for the CDR3 is TGTGCCAGCAGCTTCGTCCCCTGGCGGGGAATCCAAGAGACCCAGTACTTC.

The chain is built from TRBV10-3 and TRBJ2-1; 7 bases map to TRBD1. The germline V gene encodes CDR1 ENHRY and CDR2 SYGVKD. V dropped 5 bases and J dropped 7; count of bases not matched to a gene: 11. The CDR3 extends over 15 amino acids. CDR3 region: CAISNRGTSRNEQFF. The CDR3 DNA reads as TGTGCCATCAGTAACAGGGGCACGTCAAGGAATGAGCAGTTCTTC.

This chain connects TRBV7-3 to TRBJ2-7; TRBD1 aligns across 7 bases. V was pared by 4 bases and J by 6 bases, with 6 bases of the junction left unmatched. The CDR3 has 13 amino acids. Germline CDR1 and CDR2: SGHTA and FQGTGA. This chain's CDR3 is CASSSSRQGEQYF. Written as DNA, the CDR3 is TGTGCCAGCAGCTCCTCAAGACAGGGCGAGCAGTACTTC. Complete variable domain (other parts from reference TRBV7-3 and TRBJ2-7): GAGVSQTPSNKVTEKGKYVELRCDPISGHTALYWYRQSLGQGPEFLIYFQGTGAADDSGLPNDRFFAVRPEGSVSTLKIQRTERGDSAVYLCASSSSRQGEQYFGPGTRLTVT.

The genes are TRBV29-1 and TRBJ2-1; 9 bases are shared with TRBD2. J gave up 3 bases and V 1 base, and 4 bases lay outside the gene matches. This CDR3 comprises 15 residues. Germline loops: CDR1 SQVTM, CDR2 ANQGSEA. The CDR3 is CSVEGLAGNYNEQFF. The CDR3 coding sequence is TGCAGCGTTGAAGGGCTAGCGGGGAACTACAATGAGCAGTTCTTC.

This clone was counted ten times or more. The chain has TRBV6-2 or TRBV6-3 and TRBJ2-7, with 7 bases identical to TRBD1. The CDR3 has 16 residues. J was trimmed by 2 bases and V by 6 bases; bases with no gene match: 13. Germline V CDR1 and CDR2: MNHEY, SVGEGT. CDR3 loop: CASSLTGVKFPYEQYF. The CDR3 nucleotides read TGTGCCAGCAGCCTAACAGGGGTCAAGTTTCCCTACGAGCAGTACTTC.

The chain joins TRBV14 to TRBJ2-7; 12 nucleotides match TRBD2. The CDR3 is made up of 15 amino acids. The germline V gene has CDR1 SGHDN and CDR2 FVKESK. Trimming at V came to 2 bases and at J to 4 bases, leaving 3 bases not matched to a gene. CDR3 nucleotide sequence: TGTGCCAGCAGCCAATGGGGGACTAGCGGGTACGAGCAGTACTTC. It yields the protein CASSQWGTSGYEQYF.

The V and J genes are TRBV19 and TRBJ1-2, with 11 bases fitting TRBD1. There are 14 residues in the CDR3. With 6 bases clipped from V and 3 bases from J, the junction kept 3 bases outside the gene matches. The germline V gene encodes CDR1 LNHDA and CDR2 SQIVND (reference sequence). The CDR3: CASRKGQGDYGYTF. As DNA, the CDR3 is TGTGCCAGTAGAAAGGGACAGGGGGACTATGGCTACACCTTC.

In DNA, the CDR3 is TGCGCCAGCAGCCAAGTTTACTGGAGGCAGGCGAACACTGAAGCTTTCTTT. It codes for CASSQVYWRQANTEAFF. The V and J genes are TRBV4-3 and TRBJ1-1; D remains ambiguous. The CDR3 loop spans 17 amino acids. V lost 1 base and J 1 base, leaving 16 bases between the germline ends. Germline CDR1 LGHNA, CDR2 YSLEER.

The chain uses TRBV5-6 and TRBJ1-2, with D perhaps matching TRBD1 (5 bases). Trimming took 4 bases from V and 4 from J, leaving 14 bases between them. Germline V gene data show CDR1 as SGHDT and CDR2 as YYEEEE. The CDR3 covers 14 residues. CDR3 region: CASSVTGGGYGYTF. CDR3 nucleotide sequence: TGTGCCAGCAGCGTTACCGGGGGTGGCTATGGCTACACCTTC.

The rearrangement joins TRBV28 to TRBJ1-5; TRBD1 is a possible D gene (5 bases). The CDR3 has 18 amino acids. Germline CDR1 MDHEN, CDR2 SYDVKM. Between the trimmed V and J ends, which lost 1 base and 1 base, there was a span of 17 bases. The CDR3 region has the DNA TGTGCCAGCAGTTTATACGGTTTGGGGGAGGGGAGCAATCAGCCCCAGCATTTT. It translates to CASSLYGLGEGSNQPQHF.

This chain links TRBV7-2 with TRBJ1-2; 9 bases line up with TRBD1. The V and J ends lost 4 bases and 4 bases, in that order; junction bases with no gene match: 7. The CDR3 length is 15 residues. Germline V gives CDR1 SGHTA, CDR2 FQGNSA. CDR3 bases: TGTGCCAGCAGCTCCTGGACAGGGGCCACCTATGGCTACACCTTC. Its protein product is CASSSWTGATYGYTF.

This clone has a single count. V is TRBV11-2 and J is TRBJ1-1; no reliable D call. The length of the CDR3 is 13 residues. From germline, CDR1 is SGHAT and CDR2 FQNNGV. V lost 3 bases to trimming and J lost 4 bases, with 9 bases between them. DNA for the CDR3: TGTGCCAGCAGCTTTGGAGGTCTCACTGAAGCTTTCTTT. Protein sequence: CASSFGGLTEAFF.

The CDR3 region is CASSKGRRGRINEQYF. The CDR3 DNA reads as TGTGCCAGCAGTAAGGGACGGCGCGGGAGAATCAACGAGCAGTACTTC. The V call is TRBV28, the J call TRBJ2-7, with 7 bases identical to TRBD2. J was trimmed by 5 bases and V by 5 bases; bases with no gene match: 15. CDR3 length: 16 amino acids. Germline CDR1 reads MDHEN; CDR2 reads SYDVKM.

This sequence joins TRBV11-2 and TRBJ2-1; possible D gene TRBD2, 6 bases. CDR1 SGHAT and CDR2 FQNNGV come from the germline V gene. V lost 2 bases and J lost 10, with 15 bases in between. This CDR3 spans 14 amino acids. The CDR3 is CASSLSRGLAEQFF. The CDR3 DNA follows: TGTGCCAGCAGCTTATCCCGTGGGCTAGCGGAGCAGTTCTTC.

This clone occurred a few times. The chain is built from TRBV18 and TRBJ2-7, with D perhaps matching TRBD2 (5 bases). With 5 bases removed from V and 0 bases from J, the gap between germline ends came to 11 bases. CDR1 KGHSH and CDR2 LQKENI come from the germline V gene. There are 14 residues in the CDR3. CDR3 in amino acids: CASSGRTGSYEQYF. CDR3 DNA sequence: TGTGCCAGCTCAGGCCGGACTGGCTCCTACGAGCAGTACTTC.

The chain uses TRBV7-9 and TRBJ1-5; tentative D call: TRBD1 (6 bases). The CDR3 extends over 12 amino acids. Per germline, CDR1 SEHNR and CDR2 FQNEAQ (reference sequence). V lost 5 bases and J lost 6, with 8 bases in between. CDR3 sequence reads: CASSQDSQPQHF. The CDR3, as DNA: TGTGCCAGCAGCCAGGACAGTCAGCCCCAGCATTTT.

The chain links TRBV15 to TRBJ2-3; 7 bases are shared with TRBD1. CDR3 length: 15 residues. V lost 1 base to trimming and J lost 1 base; unmatched junction nucleotides: 2. Germline V gene sequence: CDR1 LNHNV, CDR2 YYDKDF (reference sequence). CDR3 in DNA: TGTGCCACCAGCAGAGGGGACAGAGGCACAGATACGCAGTATTTT. The encoded protein is CATSRGDRGTDTQYF.

The chain carries TRBV19 and TRBJ1-2; no clear D gene. Germline CDR1 and CDR2: LNHDA and SQIVND (reference sequence). The germline V and J ends were trimmed by 4 bases and 0 bases, with 12 bases remaining between them. This CDR3 has 15 residues. CDR3 bases: TGTGCCAGTAGTAAGGAGGGTGTCGCTAACTATGGCTACACCTTC. Translated: CASSKEGVANYGYTF.